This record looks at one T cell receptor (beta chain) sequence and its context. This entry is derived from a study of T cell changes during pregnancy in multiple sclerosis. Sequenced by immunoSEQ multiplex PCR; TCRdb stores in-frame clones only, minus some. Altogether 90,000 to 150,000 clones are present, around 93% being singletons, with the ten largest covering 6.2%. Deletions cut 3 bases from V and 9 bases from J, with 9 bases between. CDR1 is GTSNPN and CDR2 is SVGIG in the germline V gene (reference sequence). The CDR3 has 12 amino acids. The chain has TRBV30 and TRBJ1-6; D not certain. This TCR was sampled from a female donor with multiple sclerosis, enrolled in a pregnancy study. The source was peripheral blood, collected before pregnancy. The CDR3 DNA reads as TGTGCCTGGAGGCTAGTGGGTTCACCCCTCCACTTT. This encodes CAWRLVGSPLHF. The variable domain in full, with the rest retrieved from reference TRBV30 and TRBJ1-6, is SQTIHQWPATLVQPVGSPLSLECTVEGTSNPNLYWYRQAAGRGLQLLFYSVGIGQISSEVPQNLSASRPQDRQFILSSKKLLLSDSGFYLCAWRLVGSPLHFGNGTRLTVT.